These 2 T cell receptor beta chains share one sample of origin, sequenced in a study of blood T cell repertoires in COVID-19. Produced via immunoSEQ multiplex PCR; TCRdb's table is partial and in-frame only. The sample has about 220,000 clones; 80% to 90% are singletons. Sequenced sample: PBMCs or T cells enriched from blood (not recorded which). Receptors originate from a woman in her 50s who had been exposed to COVID-19.

The chain joins TRBV9 to TRBJ2-1, with 7 bases fitting TRBD2. Germline loops: CDR1 SGDLS, CDR2 YYNGEE. The CDR3 runs to 15 residues. V was clipped by 1 base and J by 5 bases; unmatched bases: 6. The CDR3 spells CASSVKSGDHNEQFF. The DNA of the CDR3 is TGTGCCAGCAGCGTAAAAAGCGGGGACCACAATGAGCAGTTCTTC.

This clone was detected a few times. The chain links TRBV10-1 to TRBJ2-3, with D unresolved. CDR1 WNHNN and CDR2 SYGVQD come from the germline V gene (reference sequence). With 3 bases removed from V and 5 bases from J, the gap between germline ends came to 6 bases. CDR3 length equals 12 residues. The chain's CDR3 is CASSEPGDTQYF. The CDR3 DNA reads TGCGCCAGCAGTGAACCAGGAGATACGCAGTATTTT.